What follows are 3 T cell receptor beta chains derived from one specimen sequenced in a study of T-cell memory formation after mild COVID-19. TCRdb reprocessed the 5' RACE reads with MiXCR, giving one entry per CDR3 protein. The sample holds about 340,000 distinct CDR3 sequences, more than 20% seen once. Sequencing was done on a sample of PBMCs or a T cell subset sorted from them (not recorded which). The source of these receptors is a man aged 18 to 30 who had mild COVID-19 (a few samples of this study predate the infection). Cell type and time point are not known.

This clonotype occurred a few times. The V call is TRBV9, the J call TRBJ2-3; the D is unclear. Germline CDR1 and CDR2: SGDLS and YYNGEE. The CDR3 spans 14 residues. V gave up 0 bases and J gave up 0 bases, with 5 bases separating them. The CDR3 DNA reads TGTGCCAGCAGCGTAGACTGGAGCACAGATACGCAGTATTTT. This sequence encodes CASSVDWSTDTQYF.

This clonotype has more than one count but fewer than ten. The rearrangement joins TRBV10-3 to TRBJ1-1; no reliable D call. Germline assignment: CDR1 ENHRY and CDR2 SYGVKD. V was shortened by 4 bases and J by 4 bases, with 10 bases between the two germline ends. The CDR3 covers 13 residues. CDR3 DNA: TGTGCCATCAGTGGGGCTCAGGCCACTGAAGCTTTCTTT. This codes for CAISGAQATEAFF.

This clonotype was recorded at least ten times. The chain has TRBV5-1 and TRBJ1-5, with D hard to call. Germline assignment: CDR1 SGHRS and CDR2 YFSETQ. This CDR3 spans 14 amino acids. V lost 0 bases and J 7 bases, leaving 11 bases between the germline ends. In DNA, the CDR3 is TGCGCCAGCAGCTTGGATCCTGGGAGACAGCCCCAGCATTTT. Its translation is CASSLDPGRQPQHF.